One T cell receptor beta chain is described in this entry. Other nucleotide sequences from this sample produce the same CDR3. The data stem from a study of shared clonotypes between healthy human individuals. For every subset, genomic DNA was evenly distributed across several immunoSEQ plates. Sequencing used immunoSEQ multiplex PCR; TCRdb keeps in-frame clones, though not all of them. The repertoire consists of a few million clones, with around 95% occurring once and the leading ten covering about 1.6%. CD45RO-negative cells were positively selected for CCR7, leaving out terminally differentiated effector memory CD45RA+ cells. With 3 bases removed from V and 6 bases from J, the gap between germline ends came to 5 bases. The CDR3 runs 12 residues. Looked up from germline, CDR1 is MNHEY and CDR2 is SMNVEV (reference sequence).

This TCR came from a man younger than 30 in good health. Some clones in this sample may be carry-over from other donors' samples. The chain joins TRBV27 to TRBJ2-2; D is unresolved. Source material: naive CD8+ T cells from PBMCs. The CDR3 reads CASSFRPGELFF. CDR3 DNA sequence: TGTGCCAGCAGTTTCAGACCCGGGGAGCTGTTTTTT.